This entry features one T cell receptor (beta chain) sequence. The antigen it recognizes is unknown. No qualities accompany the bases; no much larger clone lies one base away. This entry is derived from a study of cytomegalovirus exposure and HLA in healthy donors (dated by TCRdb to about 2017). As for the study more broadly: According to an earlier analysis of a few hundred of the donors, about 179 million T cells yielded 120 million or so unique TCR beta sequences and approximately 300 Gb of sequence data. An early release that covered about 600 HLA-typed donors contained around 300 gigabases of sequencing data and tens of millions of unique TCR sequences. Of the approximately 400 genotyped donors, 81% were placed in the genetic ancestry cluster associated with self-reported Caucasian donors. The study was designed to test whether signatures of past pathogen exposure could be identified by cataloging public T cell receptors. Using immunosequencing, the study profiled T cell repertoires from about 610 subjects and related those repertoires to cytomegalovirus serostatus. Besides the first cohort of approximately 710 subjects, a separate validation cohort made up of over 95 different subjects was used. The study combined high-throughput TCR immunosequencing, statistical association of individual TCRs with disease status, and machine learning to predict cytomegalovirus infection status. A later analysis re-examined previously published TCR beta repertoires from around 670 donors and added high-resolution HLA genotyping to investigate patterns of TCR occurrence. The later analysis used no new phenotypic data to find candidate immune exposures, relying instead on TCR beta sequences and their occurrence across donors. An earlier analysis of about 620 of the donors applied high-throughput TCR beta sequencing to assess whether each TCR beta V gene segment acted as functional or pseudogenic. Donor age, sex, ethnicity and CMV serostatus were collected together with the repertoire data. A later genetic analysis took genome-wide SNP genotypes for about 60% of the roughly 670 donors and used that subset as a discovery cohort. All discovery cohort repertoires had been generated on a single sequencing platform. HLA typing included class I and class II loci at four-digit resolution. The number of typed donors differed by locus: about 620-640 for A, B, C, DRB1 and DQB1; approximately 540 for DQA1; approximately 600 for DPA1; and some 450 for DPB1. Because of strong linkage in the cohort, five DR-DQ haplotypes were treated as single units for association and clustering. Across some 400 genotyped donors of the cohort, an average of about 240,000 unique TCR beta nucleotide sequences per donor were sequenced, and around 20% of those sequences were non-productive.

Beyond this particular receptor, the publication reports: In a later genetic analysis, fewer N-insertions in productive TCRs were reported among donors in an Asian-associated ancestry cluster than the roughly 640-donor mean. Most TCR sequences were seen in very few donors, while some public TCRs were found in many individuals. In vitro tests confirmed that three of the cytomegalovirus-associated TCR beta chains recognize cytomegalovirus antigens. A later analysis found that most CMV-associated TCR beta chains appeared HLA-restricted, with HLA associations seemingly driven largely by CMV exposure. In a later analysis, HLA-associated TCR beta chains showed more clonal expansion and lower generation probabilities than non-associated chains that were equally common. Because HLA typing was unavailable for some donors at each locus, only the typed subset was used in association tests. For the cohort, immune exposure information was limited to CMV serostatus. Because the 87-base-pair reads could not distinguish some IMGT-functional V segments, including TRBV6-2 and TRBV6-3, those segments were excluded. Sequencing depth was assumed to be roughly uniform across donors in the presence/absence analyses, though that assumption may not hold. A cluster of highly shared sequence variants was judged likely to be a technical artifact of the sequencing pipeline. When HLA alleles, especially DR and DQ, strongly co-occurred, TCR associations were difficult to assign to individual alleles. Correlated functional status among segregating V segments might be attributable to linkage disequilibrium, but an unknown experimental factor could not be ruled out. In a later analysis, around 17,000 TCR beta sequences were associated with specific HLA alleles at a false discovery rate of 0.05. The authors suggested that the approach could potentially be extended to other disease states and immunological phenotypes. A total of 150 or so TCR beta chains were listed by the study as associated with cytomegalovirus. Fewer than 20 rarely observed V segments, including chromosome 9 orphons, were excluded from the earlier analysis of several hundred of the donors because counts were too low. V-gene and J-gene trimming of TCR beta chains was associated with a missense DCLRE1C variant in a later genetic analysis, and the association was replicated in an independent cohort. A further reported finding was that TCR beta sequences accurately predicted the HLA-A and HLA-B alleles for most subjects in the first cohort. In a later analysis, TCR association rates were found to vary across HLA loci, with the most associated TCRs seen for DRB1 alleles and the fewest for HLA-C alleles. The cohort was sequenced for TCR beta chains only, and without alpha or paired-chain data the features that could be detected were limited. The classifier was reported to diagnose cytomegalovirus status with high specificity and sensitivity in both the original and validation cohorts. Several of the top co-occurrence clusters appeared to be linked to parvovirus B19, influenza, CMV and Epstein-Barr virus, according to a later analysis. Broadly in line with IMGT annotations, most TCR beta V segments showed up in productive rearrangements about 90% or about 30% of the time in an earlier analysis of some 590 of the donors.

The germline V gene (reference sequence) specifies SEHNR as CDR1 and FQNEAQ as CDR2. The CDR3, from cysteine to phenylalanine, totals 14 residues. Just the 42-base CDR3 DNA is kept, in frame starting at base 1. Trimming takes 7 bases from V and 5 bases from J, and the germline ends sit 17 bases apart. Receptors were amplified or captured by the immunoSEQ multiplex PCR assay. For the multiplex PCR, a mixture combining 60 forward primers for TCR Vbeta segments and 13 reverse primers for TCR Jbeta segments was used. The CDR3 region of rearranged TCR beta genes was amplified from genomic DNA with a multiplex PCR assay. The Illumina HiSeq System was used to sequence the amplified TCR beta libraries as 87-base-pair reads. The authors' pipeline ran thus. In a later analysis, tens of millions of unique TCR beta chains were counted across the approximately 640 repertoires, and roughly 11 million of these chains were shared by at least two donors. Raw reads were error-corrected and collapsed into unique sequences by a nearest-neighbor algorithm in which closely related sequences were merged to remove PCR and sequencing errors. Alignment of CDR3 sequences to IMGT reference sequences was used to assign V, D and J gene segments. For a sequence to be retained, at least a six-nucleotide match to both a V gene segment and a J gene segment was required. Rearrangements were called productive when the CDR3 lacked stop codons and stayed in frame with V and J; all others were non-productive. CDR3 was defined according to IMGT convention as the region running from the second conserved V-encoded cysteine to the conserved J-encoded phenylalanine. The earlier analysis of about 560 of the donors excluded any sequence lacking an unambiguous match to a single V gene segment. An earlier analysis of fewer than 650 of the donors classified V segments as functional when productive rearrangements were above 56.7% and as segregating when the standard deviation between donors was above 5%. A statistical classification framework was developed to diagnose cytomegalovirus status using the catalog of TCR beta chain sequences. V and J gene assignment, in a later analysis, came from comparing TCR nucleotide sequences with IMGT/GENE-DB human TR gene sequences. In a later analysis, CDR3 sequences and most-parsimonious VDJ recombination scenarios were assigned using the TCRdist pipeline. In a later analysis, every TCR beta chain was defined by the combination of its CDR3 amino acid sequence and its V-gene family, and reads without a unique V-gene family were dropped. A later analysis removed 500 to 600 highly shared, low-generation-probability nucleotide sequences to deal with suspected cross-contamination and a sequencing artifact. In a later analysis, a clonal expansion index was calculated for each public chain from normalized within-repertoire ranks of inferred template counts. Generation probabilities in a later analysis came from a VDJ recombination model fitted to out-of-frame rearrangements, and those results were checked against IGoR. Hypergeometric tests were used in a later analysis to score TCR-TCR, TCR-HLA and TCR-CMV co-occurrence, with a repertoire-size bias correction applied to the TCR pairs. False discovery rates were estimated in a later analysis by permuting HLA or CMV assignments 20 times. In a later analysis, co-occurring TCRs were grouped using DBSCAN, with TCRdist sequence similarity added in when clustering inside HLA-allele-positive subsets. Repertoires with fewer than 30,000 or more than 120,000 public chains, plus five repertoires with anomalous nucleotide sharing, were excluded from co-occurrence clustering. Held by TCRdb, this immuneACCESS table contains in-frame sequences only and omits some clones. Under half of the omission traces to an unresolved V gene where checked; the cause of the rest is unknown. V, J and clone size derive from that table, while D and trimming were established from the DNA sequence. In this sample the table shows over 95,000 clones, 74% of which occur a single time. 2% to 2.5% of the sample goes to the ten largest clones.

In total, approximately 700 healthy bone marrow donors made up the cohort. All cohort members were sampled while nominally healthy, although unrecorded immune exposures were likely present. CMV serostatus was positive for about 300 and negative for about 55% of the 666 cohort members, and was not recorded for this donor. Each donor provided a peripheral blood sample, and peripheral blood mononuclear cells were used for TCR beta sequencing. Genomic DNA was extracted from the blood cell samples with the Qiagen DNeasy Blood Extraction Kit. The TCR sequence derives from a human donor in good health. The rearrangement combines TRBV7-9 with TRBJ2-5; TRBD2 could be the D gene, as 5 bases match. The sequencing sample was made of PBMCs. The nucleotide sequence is TGTGCCAGCACATATAGCGCGTCCGTCGAGACCCAGTACTTC. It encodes CASTYSASVETQYF. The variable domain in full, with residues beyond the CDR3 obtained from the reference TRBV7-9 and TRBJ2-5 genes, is DTGVSQNPRHKITKRGQNVTFRCDPISEHNRLYWYRQTLGQGPEFLTYFQNEAQLEKSRLLSDRFSAERPKGSFSTLEIQRTEQGDSAMYLCASTYSASVETQYFGPGTRLLVL.